Shown below are 3 T cell receptor beta chains from a single sample sequenced in a study of graft-versus-host responses after intestinal transplantation. Here immunoSEQ multiplex PCR was the method, and the copy in TCRdb shows in-frame clones only, minus some. This repertoire shows 95,000 to 110,000 clones, roughly 86% found once; its top ten account for around 0.76%. These TCRs are of unknown antigen specificity. The source was unstimulated CD4+ T cells sorted from spleen or lymph node cells, collected before transplant. The receptor source for this set is a human donor who was the organ donor for an intestinal transplant.

The V gene is TRBV2, the J gene TRBJ1-2, with D hard to call. Germline values: CDR1 SNHLY, CDR2 FYNNEI. The length of the CDR3 is 10 residues. Trimming removed 1 base at V and 13 bases at J, with 7 bases between. The CDR3 DNA follows: TGTGCCAGCAGTGAAGGGTCTCTCACCTTC. Translation: CASSEGSLTF.

The V gene is TRBV6-5, the J gene TRBJ2-3; 7 bases agree with TRBD2. V trimming: 0 bases; J trimming: 6 bases; junction bases outside the gene matches: 9. CDR1 MNHEY and CDR2 SVGAGI come from the germline V gene. The CDR3 length is 16 residues. Written as DNA, the CDR3 is TGTGCCAGCAGTTACTCTGGGGGAGGGCCATGGGATACGCAGTATTTT. Its protein product is CASSYSGGGPWDTQYF.

The CDR3 loop reads CASSRTSSTGTLTLHF. The CDR3, as DNA: TGTGCCAGCAGCCGTACAAGTTCGACAGGGACTTTGACCCTCCACTTT. The chain carries TRBV4-2 and TRBJ1-6; 7 bases map to TRBD1. After removal of 4 bases from V and 14 bases from J, the junction contained 17 bases not matched to a gene. The germline CDR1 and CDR2 sequences are LGHNA and YNFKEQ. The CDR3 has 16 residues.